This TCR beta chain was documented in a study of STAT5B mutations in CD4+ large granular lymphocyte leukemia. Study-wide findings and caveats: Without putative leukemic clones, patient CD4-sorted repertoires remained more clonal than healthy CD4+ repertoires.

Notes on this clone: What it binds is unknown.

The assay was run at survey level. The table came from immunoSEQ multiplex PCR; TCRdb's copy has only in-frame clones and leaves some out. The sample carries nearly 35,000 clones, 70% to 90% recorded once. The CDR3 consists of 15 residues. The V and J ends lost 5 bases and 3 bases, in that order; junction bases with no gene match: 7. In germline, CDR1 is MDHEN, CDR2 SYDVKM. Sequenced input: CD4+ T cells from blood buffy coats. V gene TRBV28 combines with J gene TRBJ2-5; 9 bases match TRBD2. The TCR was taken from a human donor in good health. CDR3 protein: CASSPRTSVEETQYF. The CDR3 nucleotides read TGTGCCAGCAGTCCCCGGACTAGCGTGGAAGAGACCCAGTACTTC.